Presented here are 16 T cell receptor beta chains from one specimen sequenced in a study of cytomegalovirus exposure and HLA in healthy donors. TCRdb keeps only in-frame clones here, not all; method: immunoSEQ multiplex PCR. The sample has 150,000 to 200,000 clones, roughly 90% seen once; the top ten hold approximately 2.1%. Sample: PBMCs. These receptors came from a woman between 18 and 29 years old in good health and CMV-seronegative.

This chain links TRBV10-2 with TRBJ2-1; TRBD1 matches at 9 bases. CDR1 and CDR2 from the germline V gene are WSHSY and SAAADI. The CDR3 loop spans 15 amino acids. The J segment lost 4 bases and the V segment lost 8 bases, leaving 9 bases of the junction unmatched. CDR3 nucleotide sequence: TGCGCCAGCGGACGTACAGGGGGCTCATACAATGAGCAGTTCTTC. Translation: CASGRTGGSYNEQFF.

The chain couples TRBV5-6 to TRBJ2-5; 9 nucleotides agree with TRBD1. In germline, CDR1 is SGHDT, CDR2 YYEEEE. V trimming: 1 base; J trimming: 5 bases; junction bases outside the gene matches: 6. The CDR3 covers 15 residues. This CDR3 reads CASSLLQGAGETQYF. The CDR3 DNA follows: TGTGCCAGCAGCTTGTTACAGGGGGCGGGGGAGACCCAGTACTTC.

CDR3 coding DNA: TGTGCCAGCAGGGGGCCACCCCAGCATTTT. This translates into CASRGPPQHF. The chain couples TRBV28 to TRBJ1-5; D might be TRBD1 (5 bases). This CDR3 region has 10 residues. V lost 6 bases, J lost 10 bases, and 7 bases lay in between. Germline CDR1 MDHEN, CDR2 SYDVKM.

The chain is built from TRBV5-5 and TRBJ1-1; tentative D call: TRBD1 (5 bases). The ends were cut back, 4 bases at V and 3 bases at J, with 16 bases in the middle. Germline V gene sequence: CDR1 SGHKS, CDR2 YYEKEE (reference sequence). The CDR3 covers 15 residues. The CDR3 DNA reads TGTGCCAGCAGCCTACCTTACGGGGGAGACACTGAAGCTTTCTTT. This codes for CASSLPYGGDTEAFF.

The J gene is TRBJ1-2, the V gene TRBV27; D not certain. Looked up from germline, CDR1 is MNHEY and CDR2 is SMNVEV (reference sequence). CDR3 size: 14 residues. Trimming took 5 bases from V and 5 from J, leaving 15 bases between them. This chain's CDR3 is CASSPALGSYGYTF. DNA for the CDR3: TGTGCCAGCAGTCCCGCTCTGGGCTCATATGGCTACACCTTC.

In DNA, the CDR3 is TGCGCCAGCAGCCAACCCCGGGACAGTCATGAAAAACTGTTTTTT. It is translated as CASSQPRDSHEKLFF. The chain links TRBV4-1 to TRBJ1-4, with TRBD1 matching 7 bases. The CDR3 spans 15 residues. V lost 2 bases, J lost 6 bases, and 6 bases stayed unmatched. The germline V gene has CDR1 MGHRA and CDR2 YSYEKL.

As DNA, the CDR3 is TGTGCCAGCAGTGAAGCGTTGCGGCGGCACACCGGGGAGCTGTTTTTT. Protein: CASSEALRRHTGELFF. The genes are TRBV6-1 and TRBJ2-2, with D unresolved. The CDR3 consists of 16 residues. V was pared by 0 bases and J by 3 bases, with 11 bases between. Germline V gene lookup returns CDR1 MNHNS and CDR2 SASEGT.

The chain joins TRBV19 to TRBJ1-1; a possible D gene is TRBD1 (6 bases). The germline gives CDR1 LNHDA, CDR2 SQIVND (reference sequence). There are 14 residues in the CDR3. With 5 bases removed from V and 1 base from J, the gap between germline ends came to 11 bases. Here the CDR3 DNA reads TGTGCCAGTAGTCGAGGCAGGGGGAACACTGAAGCTTTCTTT. This translates into CASSRGRGNTEAFF.

The genes are TRBV18 and TRBJ2-6, with 9 positions matching TRBD1. The CDR3 is 15 residues long. The J segment lost 9 bases and the V segment lost 4 bases, leaving 7 bases of the junction unmatched. The germline CDR1 and CDR2 sequences are KGHSH and LQKENI. The DNA for the CDR3 is TGTGCCAGCTCACGGGGACAGGGACAGGTCAACGTCCTGACTTTC. Translation: CASSRGQGQVNVLTF.

The rearrangement uses TRBV27 and TRBJ1-1, with no clear D. The V end was cut by 4 bases, the J end by 10 bases, with 13 bases between. CDR3 length: 12 residues. Germline V gene sequence: CDR1 MNHEY, CDR2 SMNVEV (reference sequence). The CDR3, as DNA: TGTGCCAGCAGTTCAGTAGGACGGGGAGCTTTCTTT. Residues: CASSSVGRGAFF.

The chain carries TRBV7-2 and TRBJ1-4; no reliable D call. Germline lookup yields CDR1 SGHTA and CDR2 FQGNSA. The germline V and J ends were trimmed by 4 bases and 8 bases, with 20 bases remaining between them. This CDR3 region has 16 residues. In nucleotides, the CDR3 is TGTGCCAGCAGCTCAGTCCTCAGTAATCGTAACGAAAAACTGTTTTTT. It codes for CASSSVLSNRNEKLFF.

V usage is TRBV27 and J usage is TRBJ1-2, with 11 bases lining up with TRBD1. This CDR3 is 16 amino acids long. Germline CDR1 and CDR2: MNHEY and SMNVEV (reference sequence). V trimming: 6 bases; J trimming: 3 bases; junction bases outside the gene matches: 9. CDR3 amino acids: CASRKNRDRGYYGYTF. DNA of the CDR3: TGTGCCAGCAGAAAGAACCGGGACAGGGGGTACTATGGCTACACCTTC.

The chain employs TRBV5-1 and TRBJ2-7; D unresolved. The CDR3 runs to 13 residues. Germline V gene sequence: CDR1 SGHRS, CDR2 YFSETQ. Trimming pared 0 bases from V and 6 bases from J, leaving 10 bases between. CDR3: CASSLDSLFEQYF. CDR3 nucleotide sequence: TGCGCCAGCAGCTTGGACAGCCTATTCGAGCAGTACTTC. The variable domain in full, with the rest retrieved from reference TRBV5-1 and TRBJ2-7, is KAGVTQTPRYLIKTRGQQVTLSCSPISGHRSVSWYQQTPGQGLQFLFEYFSETQRNKGNFPGRFSGRQFSNSRSEMNVSTLELGDSALYLCASSLDSLFEQYFGPGTRLTVT.

The chain couples TRBV5-6 to TRBJ1-2; TRBD1 matches at 11 bases. The CDR3 contains 17 residues. J was trimmed by 5 bases and V by 3 bases; bases with no gene match: 12. From germline, CDR1 is SGHDT and CDR2 YYEEEE. CDR3 bases: TGTGCCAGCAGCTCTTTTACCGGGACAGGGGGAGGGTATGGCTACACCTTC. Its protein product is CASSSFTGTGGGYGYTF.

This chain uses TRBV10-3 with TRBJ2-3; TRBD2 might be the D (6 bases). The CDR3 runs to 16 residues. Trimming took off 10 bases at V and 1 base at J, with 21 bases between the two ends. CDR1 is ENHRY and CDR2 is SYGVKD in the germline V gene. This chain's CDR3 is CASSPARGTGTDTQYF. The CDR3 nucleotides are TGTGCCAGCAGCCCCGCACGGGGGACGGGCACAGATACGCAGTATTTT.

The sample holds one count of this clone. This chain links TRBV25-1 with TRBJ1-2, with D unresolved. V gave up 4 bases and J gave up 4 bases, with 7 bases separating them. The CDR3 is 12 amino acids. Germline V gives CDR1 MGHDK, CDR2 SYGVNS. DNA of the CDR3: TGTGCCAGCAGTGGGAGTCTCTATGGCTACACCTTC. Protein sequence: CASSGSLYGYTF.